These 30 T cell receptor beta chains came from one sample sequenced in a study of T cell responses to AZD1222 COVID-19 vaccine. The protocol was immunoSEQ multiplex PCR, while the TCRdb copy is restricted to in-frame clones and leaves out a portion. The sample records 120,000 to 150,000 clones, about 86% being singletons. The specimen comprised peripheral blood, sampled 28 days after the second AZD1222 dose. Every receptor here comes from an adult who received the AZD1222 COVID-19 vaccine.

This sequence joins TRBV4-1 and TRBJ1-2, with a possible D match to TRBD1 (5 bases). Germline V gene sequence: CDR1 MGHRA, CDR2 YSYEKL. The CDR3 consists of 13 residues. Trimming shortened V by 9 bases and J by 2 bases, and 13 bases separated the two germline ends. Written as DNA, the CDR3 is TGCGCCAGTACCGGGACGATGAACTATGGCTACACCTTC. It is translated as CASTGTMNYGYTF.

The J gene is TRBJ1-6, the V gene TRBV12-3 or TRBV12-4; D call uncertain. There are 13 residues in the CDR3. Trimming shortened V by 6 bases and J by 9 bases, and 12 bases separated the two germline ends. Here the CDR3 reads CASSLLGVSPLHF. Written as DNA, the CDR3 is TGTGCCAGCAGCTTACTCGGGGTTTCACCCCTCCACTTT.

This chain joins TRBV30 and TRBJ1-6; D may be TRBD1 (6 bases). Germline V gene lookup returns CDR1 GTSNPN and CDR2 SVGIG (reference sequence). The CDR3 is 14 residues long. The V end was cut by 3 bases, the J end by 9 bases, with 15 bases between. CDR3 bases: TGTGCCTGGAGCGCATCGAGAGGGGGTTCACCCCTCCACTTT. This encodes CAWSASRGGSPLHF.

The chain combines TRBV7-2 with TRBJ2-3, with D tentatively TRBD2 (7 bases). This CDR3 is built from 14 residues. Germline V gene lookup returns CDR1 SGHTA and CDR2 FQGNSA. Trimming pared 2 bases from V and 6 bases from J, leaving 12 bases between. CDR3 loop: CASSLSGGGDTQYF. CDR3 nucleotide sequence: TGTGCCAGCAGCTTATCGGGGGGCGGGGATACGCAGTATTTT.

This chain connects TRBV19 to TRBJ2-1; D possibly corresponds to TRBD1 (6 bases). The CDR3 runs to 14 residues. Germline V gives CDR1 LNHDA, CDR2 SQIVND (reference sequence). The V end was cut by 2 bases, the J end by 4 bases, with 9 bases between. CDR3 region: CASSIQGQYNEQFF. In DNA, the CDR3 is TGTGCCAGTAGTATACAGGGGCAATACAATGAGCAGTTCTTC. Together with reference TRBV19 and TRBJ2-1, the CDR3 gives the full variable domain: DGGITQSPKYLFRKEGQNVTLSCEQNLNHDAMYWYRQDPGQGLRLIYYSQIVNDFQKGDIAEGYSVSREKKESFPLTVTSAQKNPTAFYLCASSIQGQYNEQFFGPGTRLTVL.

The rearrangement joins TRBV2 to TRBJ2-6; tentatively, D is TRBD1 (6 bases). Germline V gene data show CDR1 as SNHLY and CDR2 as FYNNEI. The CDR3 consists of 15 residues. Trimming took off 5 bases at V and 12 bases at J, with 20 bases between the two ends. The CDR3 DNA reads TGTGCCAGCAGTTACGGGCAGGGGCCTCGTATCGTCCTGACTTTC. This gives the protein CASSYGQGPRIVLTF.

J is TRBJ1-5 and V is TRBV10-3; D is ambiguous. The V gene lost 1 base and the J gene lost 2 bases, with 15 bases spanning the gap. From germline, CDR1 is ENHRY and CDR2 SYGVKD. This CDR3 spans 17 amino acids. CDR3 nucleotide sequence: TGTGCCATCAGTGAGTGGGTTGCTCGAAAGGGCAATCAGCCCCAGCATTTT. Protein product: CAISEWVARKGNQPQHF.

V and J are TRBV18 and TRBJ2-7; the D gene is possibly TRBD1 (6 bases). Germline CDR1 and CDR2: KGHSH and LQKENI. With 6 bases removed from V and 5 bases from J, the gap between germline ends came to 23 bases. This CDR3 region has 16 residues. The CDR3 nucleotides read TGTGCCAGCTCGCCCACCCTAACAGGGTCTAAACACGAGCAGTACTTC. Its translation is CASSPTLTGSKHEQYF.

This chain links TRBV10-3 with TRBJ1-6; the match to TRBD1 covers 10 bases. Unmatched junction bases numbered 8, after V lost 6 bases and J lost 9 bases. CDR3 length equals 15 residues. Germline V CDR1 and CDR2: ENHRY, SYGVKD. This CDR3 reads CAISRDRGISSPLHF. The CDR3 nucleotides read TGTGCCATCAGCCGGGACAGGGGAATTAGTTCACCCCTCCACTTT.

The rearrangement joins TRBV9 to TRBJ2-7; D is possibly TRBD2 (6 bases). Trimming left V 0 bases short and J 4 bases short, with 17 bases between. Germline CDR1 is SGDLS and CDR2 is YYNGEE. This CDR3 spans 16 amino acids. CDR3 in DNA: TGTGCCAGCAGCGTAGGCCTTGAGGGCGGAGGGTACGAGCAGTACTTC. As protein: CASSVGLEGGGYEQYF. The full variable domain, rest sourced from reference TRBV9 and TRBJ2-7, is DSGVTQTPKHLITATGQRVTLRCSPRSGDLSVYWYQQSLDQGLQFLIQYYNGEERAKGNILERFSAQQFPDLHSELNLSSLELGDSALYFCASSVGLEGGGYEQYFGPGTRLTVT.

CDR3 nucleotide sequence: TGTGCCAGCAGTTTCATGTGGGGGGGGAACACTGAAGCTTTCTTT. Its translation: CASSFMWGGNTEAFF. The V and J genes are TRBV28 and TRBJ1-1; possibly TRBD1 for D (5 bases). Germline CDR1 reads MDHEN; CDR2 reads SYDVKM. Trimming pared 3 bases from V and 1 base from J, leaving 12 bases between. CDR3 size: 15 residues. Based on the CDR3 plus reference TRBV28 and TRBJ1-1, the full variable domain is DVKVTQSSRYLVKRTGEKVFLECVQDMDHENMFWYRQDPGLGLRLIYFSYDVKMKEKGDIPEGYSVSREKKERFSLILESASTNQTSMYLCASSFMWGGNTEAFFGQGTRLTVV.

The rearrangement joins TRBV7-7 to TRBJ2-1; 7 bases line up with TRBD1. This CDR3 has 12 amino acids. V trimming: 8 bases; J trimming: 10 bases; junction bases outside the gene matches: 8. The V gene's germline CDR1 is SSHAT and CDR2 FNYEAQ (reference sequence). The CDR3 loop reads CASGPAGGEQFF. CDR3 coding DNA: TGTGCCAGCGGACCAGCAGGGGGAGAGCAGTTCTTC.

This clone has more than one count but fewer than ten. This chain connects TRBV4-2 to TRBJ2-5; the match to TRBD2 covers 9 bases. The germline V gene has CDR1 LGHNA and CDR2 YNFKEQ. J lost 6 bases, V lost 0 bases, and 11 bases had no gene match. This CDR3 region has 17 residues. This CDR3 reads CASSQDALAGAGQTQYF. The CDR3 DNA reads as TGTGCCAGCAGCCAAGATGCCTTAGCGGGGGCGGGACAGACCCAGTACTTC.

Here the CDR3 DNA reads TGTGCCAGCAGTGTTAACGGTGGTACTAATGAAAAACTGTTTTTT. The encoded protein is CASSVNGGTNEKLFF. This chain connects TRBV2 to TRBJ1-4; D gene unclear. The CDR3 is 15 amino acids. Germline V gives CDR1 SNHLY, CDR2 FYNNEI. V lost 4 bases to trimming and J lost 2 bases, with 11 bases between them.

This chain joins TRBV12-2 and TRBJ1-3; the table's D call, TRBD1, has no DNA check behind it. TRBV12-2 is annotated as a pseudogene. This CDR3 comprises 16 residues. The CDR3 DNA reads TGTGCAAGTCGCCCCCCCGTACAGTTTTCTGGAAACACCATATATTTT. This sequence encodes CASRPPVQFSGNTIYF.

This sequence joins TRBV28 and TRBJ1-6, with a weak D call TRBD1 (5 bases). V was pared by 1 base and J by 10 bases, with 20 bases between. Germline V gives CDR1 MDHEN, CDR2 SYDVKM. This CDR3 contains 17 residues. The CDR3 coding sequence is TGTGCCAGCAGTTTATACAGGCCACGCCCCGAGTACTCACCCCTCCACTTT. Its translation: CASSLYRPRPEYSPLHF.

The chain couples TRBV7-2 to TRBJ1-5, with D unclear. Germline V lookup: CDR1 SGHTA, CDR2 FQGNSA. The length of the CDR3 is 15 residues. Trimming removed 2 bases from V and 2 bases from J, with 10 bases in between. The CDR3 DNA sequence: TGTGCCAGCAGCTTACTACCTAGCGGCAATCAGCCCCAGCATTTT. Amino acids: CASSLLPSGNQPQHF.

The V call is TRBV12-2, the J call TRBJ1-2; the DNA was not compared with TRBD1, the D call given in the table. TRBV12-2 corresponds to a pseudogene. The CDR3 runs 15 residues. CDR3: CASRHGTRGTYGYTF. For the CDR3, the DNA is TGTGCAAGTCGCCATGGGACAAGGGGAACCTATGGCTACACCTTC.

This chain uses TRBV19 with TRBJ1-1; D gene ambiguous. CDR3 size: 13 residues. V lost 9 bases and J 6 bases, leaving 17 bases between the germline ends. Per germline, CDR1 LNHDA and CDR2 SQIVND (reference sequence). The chain's CDR3 is CASSRAPRPEAFF. The CDR3 DNA sequence: TGTGCCAGCTCACGGGCTCCTAGACCTGAAGCTTTCTTT.

The chain links TRBV30 to TRBJ2-3; 11 bases fit TRBD2. CDR3 size: 13 residues. The J segment lost 6 bases and the V segment lost 7 bases, leaving 6 bases of the junction unmatched. Per the germline V gene, CDR1 is GTSNPN and CDR2 is SVGIG (reference sequence). The CDR3 loop reads CAFYRTSGDTQYF. The CDR3 DNA reads as TGTGCCTTCTACCGGACTAGCGGGGATACGCAGTATTTT.

This chain uses TRBV27 with TRBJ2-4; tentative D call: TRBD1 (6 bases). V shed 4 bases and J shed 3 bases, with 13 bases lying between them. This CDR3 spans 15 amino acids. The germline CDR1 and CDR2 sequences are MNHEY and SMNVEV (reference sequence). The CDR3: CASSSPTGVKNIQYF. The CDR3 coding sequence is TGTGCCAGCAGTTCCCCGACAGGCGTCAAAAACATTCAGTACTTC.

The CDR3 protein is CASSKIEGAGELFF. In DNA form, the CDR3 reads TGTGCCAGCAGTAAAATCGAGGGGGCCGGGGAGCTGTTTTTT. V usage is TRBV6-2 or TRBV6-3 and J usage is TRBJ2-2; TRBD1 is a possible D gene (6 bases). This CDR3 has 14 residues. Germline loops: CDR1 MNHEY, CDR2 SVGEGT. Trimming took off 5 bases at V and 6 bases at J, with 13 bases between the two ends.

The chain couples TRBV9 to TRBJ1-2, with D perhaps TRBD1 (6 bases). Trimming removed 4 bases at V and 8 bases at J, with 21 bases between. There are 15 residues in the CDR3. Looked up from germline, CDR1 is SGDLS and CDR2 is YYNGEE. For the CDR3, the DNA is TGTGCCAGCAGCCCCCCGGGGGGCATTCATATGGGCTACACCTTC. It is translated as CASSPPGGIHMGYTF.

V is TRBV12-5 and J is TRBJ2-3, with 11 bases lining up with TRBD2. Germline V CDR1 and CDR2: LGHNT, FRNRAP. This CDR3 comprises 15 residues. J lost 8 bases, V lost 3 bases, and 7 bases had no gene match. The CDR3 bases are TGTGCTAGTGGTTTTAGCGGGGGGGGATCAGGTACGCAGTATTTT. Translating gives CASGFSGGGSGTQYF.

J is TRBJ2-3 and V is TRBV5-1; D possibly corresponds to TRBD2 (6 bases). Germline V gives CDR1 SGHRS, CDR2 YFSETQ. V lost 4 bases and J 1 base, leaving 16 bases between the germline ends. This CDR3 comprises 16 residues. CDR3 sequence: CASSLTSTGRTDTQYF. The CDR3 DNA reads as TGCGCCAGCAGCCTAACTAGCACAGGTCGCACAGATACGCAGTATTTT.

The chain combines TRBV18 with TRBJ2-2; TRBD1 agrees at 8 bases. The V gene's germline CDR1 is KGHSH and CDR2 LQKENI. The junction had 8 bases not matched to a gene; V was cut back by 4 bases and J by 7 bases. The CDR3 length is 15 residues. The CDR3 bases are TGTGCCAGCTCACTTCGACAGGGGTTTAACGGGGAGCTGTTTTTT. Residues: CASSLRQGFNGELFF.

This clone occurred once. This chain connects TRBV2 to TRBJ2-3; D is unclear. The CDR3 is 16 amino acids. Germline V lookup: CDR1 SNHLY, CDR2 FYNNEI. V lost 7 bases to trimming and J lost 0 bases, with 17 bases between them. The CDR3 region is CASKVSTGYSTDTQYF. The DNA of the CDR3 is TGTGCCAGCAAAGTCAGCACCGGATATAGCACAGATACGCAGTATTTT.

The chain combines TRBV10-2 with TRBJ2-7; D call uncertain. The CDR3 is made up of 9 amino acids. V lost 6 bases to trimming and J lost 6 bases, with 3 bases between them. Germline CDR1 is WSHSY and CDR2 is SAAADI. CDR3 sequence (DNA): TGCGCCAGCAGCCTCGAGCAGTACTTC. It encodes CASSLEQYF.

The V call is TRBV5-1, the J call TRBJ1-1, with D tentatively TRBD1 (6 bases). This CDR3 is 15 amino acids long. The V gene lost 1 base and the J gene lost 3 bases, with 13 bases spanning the gap. In germline, CDR1 is SGHRS, CDR2 YFSETQ. In nucleotides, the CDR3 is TGCGCCAGCAGCTTGTGGGGGGGCTTGGACACTGAAGCTTTCTTT. Translation: CASSLWGGLDTEAFF.

The chain uses TRBV7-9 and TRBJ2-3, with TRBD2 as a possible D gene (7 bases). CDR3 length: 16 residues. The V end lost 4 bases, the J end lost 4 bases, and 18 bases lay between the germline ends. CDR1 SEHNR and CDR2 FQNEAQ come from the germline V gene (reference sequence). The CDR3, as DNA: TGTGCCAGCAGCTCCCGGAGGGGGGGGAGTGCAGATACGCAGTATTTT. Translation gives CASSSRRGGSADTQYF. Full variable domain (outside the CDR3, taken from reference TRBV7-9 and TRBJ2-3): DTGVSQNPRHKITKRGQNVTFRCDPISEHNRLYWYRQTLGQGPEFLTYFQNEAQLEKSRLLSDRFSAERPKGSFSTLEIQRTEQGDSAMYLCASSSRRGGSADTQYFGPGTRLTVL.